These 28 T cell receptor beta chains were all obtained from the same sample, sequenced in a study of Graves' ophthalmopathy and Graves' hyperthyroidism. RNA transcripts served as template for amplifying TCR beta CDR3 sequences. Amplification began with first-round RT-PCR using HTBI primers, then second-round multiplex PCR was performed. MiXCR was run by TCRdb on the multiplex PCR reads, yielding one entry per CDR3 protein. The sample shows roughly 600,000 distinct CDR3 sequences, less than 40% of them seen only once. The sequenced sample consisted of peripheral blood or thyroid tissue (not recorded which). The receptors were gathered from an adult man with Graves' hyperthyroidism.

This chain links TRBV24-1 with TRBJ2-1; D gene uncertain. The CDR3 length is 15 residues. Trimming shortened V by 5 bases and J by 0 bases, and 10 bases separated the two germline ends. Germline lookup yields CDR1 KGHDR and CDR2 SFDVKD. CDR3 sequence: CATSGSRSSYNEQFF. CDR3 nucleotide sequence: TGTGCCACCAGTGGTAGTAGGAGCTCCTACAATGAGCAGTTCTTC.

This clonotype was recorded many times. The rearrangement links TRBV2 to TRBJ2-7; either TRBD1 or TRBD2 may supply D (5 bases each). The V and J ends lost 5 bases and 2 bases respectively, with 13 bases between them. CDR3 size: 14 residues. Germline V gene lookup returns CDR1 SNHLY and CDR2 FYNNEI. CDR3 loop: CASSKGSLTYEQYF. The CDR3, as DNA: TGTGCCAGCAGTAAGGGGAGTCTTACCTACGAGCAGTACTTC.

This clonotype was seen at least ten times. A junction end diverges from the germline sequence, so it may reflect a read error. This chain uses TRBV20-1 with TRBJ1-1; D ambiguous. The CDR3 loop spans 13 amino acids. The V gene's germline CDR1 is DFQATT and CDR2 SNEGSKA (reference sequence). This CDR3 reads CSARASRRAEAFF. The CDR3 nucleotides read TGCAGTGCCAGAGCTAGCCGGAGGGCTGAAGCTTTCTTT.

J is TRBJ2-7 and V is TRBV7-8; D may be TRBD1 (6 bases). Trimming removed 6 bases at V and 7 bases at J, with 22 bases between. This CDR3 has 15 residues. The germline V gene encodes CDR1 SGHVS and CDR2 FQNEAQ. The CDR3 sequence is CASSDQGKGSNEQYF. Written as DNA, the CDR3 is TGTGCCAGCAGTGACCAGGGGAAGGGATCGAATGAGCAGTACTTC.

The chain joins TRBV15 to TRBJ2-5, with 7 bases aligning to TRBD2. Germline V gene sequence: CDR1 LNHNV, CDR2 YYDKDF (reference sequence). This CDR3 comprises 13 residues. V was pared by 5 bases and J by 5 bases, with 5 bases of the junction left unmatched. The CDR3 protein is CATSGRAVETQYF. For the CDR3, the DNA is TGTGCCACCAGCGGGAGGGCCGTGGAGACCCAGTACTTC.

The chain carries TRBV7-3 and TRBJ2-2; 7 positions match TRBD2. From germline, CDR1 is SGHTA and CDR2 FQGTGA. With 4 bases clipped from V and 6 bases from J, the junction kept 5 bases outside the gene matches. CDR3 size: 14 residues. CDR3 DNA sequence: TGTGCCAGCAGCTCAGGACTAGTTCCCGGGGAGCTGTTTTTT. As protein: CASSSGLVPGELFF.

The genes are TRBV7-2 and TRBJ2-5, with TRBD2 identical over 12 bases. The germline V gene has CDR1 SGHTA and CDR2 FQGNSA. The length of the CDR3 is 16 residues. J was trimmed by 1 base and V by 6 bases; bases with no gene match: 6. The CDR3 sequence is CASSLTSGGLQETQYF. The CDR3 DNA is TGTGCCAGCAGTTTGACTAGCGGGGGCCTCCAAGAGACCCAGTACTTC.

This clonotype was recorded many times. This CDR3 reads CASSPSGPVGELFF. The CDR3 nucleotides are TGTGCCAGCAGCCCCAGCGGTCCGGTAGGGGAGCTGTTTTTT. J is TRBJ2-2 and V is TRBV7-9; D might be TRBD2 (5 bases). The CDR3 length is 14 residues. In germline, CDR1 is SEHNR, CDR2 FQNEAQ (reference sequence). Trimming took off 5 bases at V and 8 bases at J, with 15 bases between the two ends.

This clonotype was counted only a few times. The chain has TRBV29-1 and TRBJ2-7, with 7 bases aligning to TRBD2. The V and J ends lost 5 bases and 0 bases, in that order; junction bases with no gene match: 4. CDR1 SQVTM and CDR2 ANQGSEA come from the germline V gene. The CDR3 runs 13 residues. CDR3 in amino acids: CSVSGMSSYEQYF. CDR3 DNA: TGCAGCGTTAGCGGGATGAGCTCCTACGAGCAGTACTTC.

This clonotype was seen once. A single base separates this from a much larger clone, so it may be a read error. Since the CDR3 does not end with the conserved phenylalanine or tryptophan, this likely comes from a read error. The chain employs TRBV7-9 and TRBJ1-1; no reliable D call. Germline V CDR1 and CDR2: SEHNR, FQNEAQ (reference sequence). The CDR3 spans 13 residues. V lost 5 bases and J 2 bases, leaving 9 bases between the germline ends. The DNA for the CDR3 is TGTGCCAGCAGCCTCCAGATTAACACTGAAGCTTTCCTT. It yields the protein CASSLQINTEAFL.

With regard to this clonotype: A much bigger clone sits one base away, suggesting this may be a read error. This chain uses TRBV5-6 with TRBJ2-5; 9 bases agree with TRBD1. The V gene's germline CDR1 is SGHDT and CDR2 YYEEEE. The CDR3 is 14 amino acids. The CDR3 spells CASSWDRDQEAQYF. The CDR3 DNA follows: TGTGCCAGCAGCTGGGACAGGGACCAAGAGGCCCAGTACTTC. Combining the CDR3 with reference TRBV5-6 and TRBJ2-5 gives the whole variable domain DAGVTQSPTHLIKTRGQQVTLRCSPKSGHDTVSWYQQALGQGPQFIFQYYEEEERQRGNFPDRFSGHQFPNYSSELNVNALLLGDSALYLCASSWDRDQEAQYFGPGTRLLVL.

This clonotype was seen ten or more times. The chain links TRBV7-9 to TRBJ1-3, with D perhaps matching TRBD1 (5 bases). The CDR3 is made up of 16 amino acids. CDR1 SEHNR and CDR2 FQNEAQ come from the germline V gene (reference sequence). V shed 7 bases and J shed 2 bases, with 18 bases lying between them. The CDR3 DNA is TGTGCCAGCAACCCCTTGAGGAGGGGAGCTGGAAACACCATATATTTT. Residues: CASNPLRRGAGNTIYF. The variable domain in full, completed from reference TRBV7-9 and TRBJ1-3, reads DTGVSQNPRHKITKRGQNVTFRCDPISEHNRLYWYRQTLGQGPEFLTYFQNEAQLEKSRLLSDRFSAERPKGSFSTLEIQRTEQGDSAMYLCASNPLRRGAGNTIYFGEGSWLTVV.

This clonotype was seen only a few times. V is TRBV24-1 and J is TRBJ1-3; D gene unclear. This CDR3 contains 15 residues. Germline V CDR1 and CDR2: KGHDR, SFDVKD. The ends were cut back, 1 base at V and 0 bases at J, with 6 bases in the middle. CDR3 region: CATSDLTDSGNTIYF. The CDR3 region has the DNA TGTGCCACCAGTGATTTAACGGACTCTGGAAACACCATATATTTT.

This clonotype occurred many times. V usage is TRBV6-5 and J usage is TRBJ2-7, with unresolved D. Trimming took 6 bases from V and 5 from J, leaving 20 bases between them. Germline V gene lookup returns CDR1 MNHEY and CDR2 SVGAGI. The CDR3 runs to 15 residues. CDR3: CASRKRASRENEQYF. The CDR3 DNA sequence: TGTGCCAGCAGGAAACGGGCCTCCCGCGAGAACGAGCAGTACTTC.

V is TRBV20-1 and J is TRBJ1-5; maybe TRBD1 (5 bases). V gave up 6 bases and J gave up 7 bases, with 28 bases separating them. CDR1 is DFQATT and CDR2 is SNEGSKA in the germline V gene (reference sequence). The CDR3 has 17 amino acids. As DNA, the CDR3 is TGCAGTGCAGAGGAGGGGACTAGCATCTCCTACGAGCAGCCCCAGCATTTT. Translation: CSAEEGTSISYEQPQHF.

The chain links TRBV10-3 to TRBJ2-7; TRBD2 aligns across 12 bases. The J call is doubtful: the DNA matches TRBJ2-1 better. Germline V lookup: CDR1 ENHRY, CDR2 SYGVKD. This CDR3 contains 15 residues. The CDR3 DNA reads as TGTGCCATCACGACTAGCGGGAGCTCCTACAATGAGCAGTTCTTC. This encodes CAITTSGSSYNEQFF.

This clonotype appeared a few times. J is TRBJ1-5 and V is TRBV30; D gene uncertain. Trimming shortened V by 2 bases and J by 0 bases, and 5 bases separated the two germline ends. CDR1 GTSNPN and CDR2 SVGIG come from the germline V gene (reference sequence). This CDR3 region has 13 residues. The CDR3 DNA reads TGTGCCTGGAGTCCAGATAGCAATCAGCCCCAGCATTTT. It is translated as CAWSPDSNQPQHF.

Concerning this clonotype itself: It is likely a read error, because the conserved phenylalanine at the end of the CDR3 is missing. V usage is TRBV2 and J usage is TRBJ1-5; the D gene is possibly TRBD1 (5 bases). The CDR3 contains 13 residues. Germline values: CDR1 SNHLY, CDR2 FYNNEI. V was pared by 2 bases and J by 4 bases, with 6 bases between. CDR3 sequence reads: CASSEQGNQPQHS. The CDR3 DNA reads TGTGCCAGCAGTGAACAGGGAAATCAGCCCCAGCATTCT.

This clonotype was recorded many times. The chain combines TRBV10-2 with TRBJ1-1; D is perhaps TRBD1 (6 bases). The CDR3 covers 16 residues. The germline CDR1 and CDR2 sequences are WSHSY and SAAADI. Trimming stripped 3 bases from V and 1 base from J, with 15 bases between. Here the CDR3 DNA reads TGCGCCAGCAGTGACTACAGGGTAGGGCCGAACACTGAAGCTTTCTTT. Residues: CASSDYRVGPNTEAFF.

This clonotype was counted at least ten times. V gene TRBV11-2 combines with J gene TRBJ2-7; D is uncertain. The CDR3 runs 14 residues. The V end lost 5 bases, the J end lost 3 bases, and 14 bases lay between the germline ends. Looked up from germline, CDR1 is SGHAT and CDR2 is FQNNGV. CDR3 bases: TGTGCCAGCAGCCCGGCCAGGTCCCTCTACGAGCAGTACTTC. Translated: CASSPARSLYEQYF. The whole variable domain, remainder taken from reference TRBV11-2 and TRBJ2-7, is EAGVAQSPRYKIIEKRQSVAFWCNPISGHATLYWYQQILGQGPKLLIQFQNNGVVDDSQLPKDRFSAERLKGVDSTLKIQPAKLEDSAVYLCASSPARSLYEQYFGPGTRLTVT.

The rearrangement uses TRBV29-1 and TRBJ2-3; D perhaps matches TRBD2 (6 bases). The CDR3 sequence is 14 residues long. Per germline, CDR1 SQVTM and CDR2 ANQGSEA. V shed 4 bases and J shed 1 base, with 12 bases lying between them. The DNA of the CDR3 is TGCAGCGTTGCAGGAGGGGTGGGCACAGATACGCAGTATTTT. It yields the protein CSVAGGVGTDTQYF.

The chain employs TRBV7-8 and TRBJ2-2, with a weak D call TRBD1 (5 bases). This CDR3 is 14 amino acids long. The germline CDR1 and CDR2 sequences are SGHVS and FQNEAQ. V lost 5 bases and J 0 bases, leaving 7 bases between the germline ends. Here the CDR3 DNA reads TGTGCCAGCAGCCAGGGATCGAACACCGGGGAGCTGTTTTTT. It codes for CASSQGSNTGELFF.

Turning to this clonotype: This clone may be a read error of a much larger clone one base away. The gene calls are TRBV6-6 and TRBJ1-1; 9 bases agree with TRBD1. CDR3 size: 15 residues. Germline V CDR1 and CDR2: MNHNY, SVGAGI (reference sequence). CDR3 sequence (DNA): TGTGCCAGCACCGTCCCCGGGACAGGGAACATTGAAGCTTTCTTT. It encodes CASTVPGTGNIEAFF.

This clonotype has ten or more counts. V and J are TRBV12-3 or TRBV12-4 and TRBJ2-7; 8 bases fit TRBD1. V shed 7 bases, J shed 1 base, and the junction held 6 bases outside the gene matches. The CDR3 has 14 amino acids. CDR3 residues: CASTLDRASYEQYF. In DNA, the CDR3 is TGTGCCAGCACCCTGGACAGGGCTTCCTACGAGCAGTACTTC.

The sample holds a few counts of this clonotype. A read error is possible here, since a much larger clone lies one base away. The CDR3 nucleotides are TGCAGTGCTAGAAGCGGGGGGGCCGATGAGACCCAGCACTTC. The encoded protein is CSARSGGADETQHF. The chain carries TRBV20-1 and TRBJ2-5; 10 nucleotides match TRBD2. From germline, CDR1 is DFQATT and CDR2 SNEGSKA (reference sequence). There are 14 residues in the CDR3.

This clonotype was recorded a few times. The chain has TRBV10-3 and TRBJ2-3; possibly TRBD1 or TRBD2 for D (7 bases each). Germline CDR1 reads ENHRY; CDR2 reads SYGVKD. V shed 6 bases and J shed 0 bases, with 13 bases lying between them. This CDR3 is built from 15 residues. The CDR3 DNA follows: TGTGCCATCAGCCCAGGGGGGGGGAGCACAGATACGCAGTATTTT. This encodes CAISPGGGSTDTQYF.

Remarks on this clonotype: Just one base apart from a much larger clone, this may be a read error. The genes are TRBV5-1 and TRBJ1-2, with unresolved D. The length of the CDR3 is 13 residues. Germline lookup yields CDR1 SGHRS and CDR2 YFSETQ. V was trimmed by 3 bases and J by 4 bases, leaving 10 bases between them. The CDR3 coding sequence is TGCGCCAGCAGCTACACAGCTATCTATGGCTACACCTTC. As protein: CASSYTAIYGYTF.

This clonotype was recorded many times. The chain couples TRBV29-1 to TRBJ1-2; D is undetermined. The length of the CDR3 is 12 residues. Trimming stripped 0 bases from V and 7 bases from J, with 9 bases between. The germline V gene encodes CDR1 SQVTM and CDR2 ANQGSEA. The CDR3 here is CSVEDTYGGYTF. CDR3 sequence (DNA): TGCAGCGTTGAAGATACGTACGGTGGCTACACCTTC. Together with reference TRBV29-1 and TRBJ1-2, the CDR3 gives the full variable domain: SAVISQKPSRDICQRGTSLTIQCQVDSQVTMMFWYRQQPGQSLTLIATANQGSEATYESGFVIDKFPISRPNLTFSTLTVSNMSPEDSSIYLCSVEDTYGGYTFGSGTRLTVV.